One and the same sample provided the 23 T cell receptor beta chains below, sequenced in a study of PD-L1 blockade in urothelial cancer. Sequencing was performed with immunoSEQ multiplex PCR; in TCRdb, only in-frame clones are kept and a portion is missing. The sample contains 50,000 to 70,000 clones, 75% to 90% of which appear only once. Specified time point: pretreatment peripheral blood. Material: PBMCs, obtained around atezolizumab (anti-PD-L1) treatment. These receptors came from a man in his 70s with urothelial cancer.

This rearrangement joins TRBV27 to TRBJ1-1; a weak D match, TRBD1 (6 bases). The CDR3 sequence is 15 residues long. Deletions cut 5 bases from V and 8 bases from J, with 21 bases between. The germline gives CDR1 MNHEY, CDR2 SMNVEV (reference sequence). CDR3 sequence reads: CASSLSRGTFYEAFF. CDR3 nucleotides: TGTGCCAGCAGTCTTAGTCGTGGGACATTTTACGAAGCTTTCTTT.

The genes are TRBV28 and TRBJ2-7; perhaps TRBD1 as D (6 bases). Germline CDR1 and CDR2: MDHEN and SYDVKM. The CDR3 extends over 14 amino acids. V was trimmed by 6 bases and J by 6 bases, leaving 18 bases between them. CDR3 nucleotide sequence: TGTGCCAGCAGAACCATTCAGGGGATCGCCGAGCAGTACTTC. Translation gives CASRTIQGIAEQYF.

The chain recombines TRBV5-5 with TRBJ2-7; no firm D call. V lost 0 bases, J lost 3 bases, and 7 bases lay in between. CDR1 is SGHKS, CDR2 YYEKEE, per germline (reference sequence). The CDR3 covers 13 residues. The CDR3 DNA is TGTGCCAGCAGCTTGGTAACGGGCTACGAGCAGTACTTC. It specifies CASSLVTGYEQYF.

The chain uses TRBV4-3 and TRBJ1-5; the match to TRBD1 covers 7 bases. After removal of 6 bases from V and 9 bases from J, the junction contained 5 bases not matched to a gene. Germline CDR1 LGHNA, CDR2 YSLEER. The CDR3 totals 12 residues. The CDR3 is CASRGQSGPQHF. Written as DNA, the CDR3 is TGCGCCAGCAGGGGACAGTCTGGGCCCCAGCATTTT.

This rearrangement joins TRBV4-1 to TRBJ2-3, with D possibly matching TRBD2 (5 bases). The CDR3 loop spans 15 amino acids. Germline CDR1 reads MGHRA; CDR2 reads YSYEKL. Trimming stripped 0 bases from V and 2 bases from J, with 9 bases between. For the CDR3, the DNA is TGCGCCAGCAGCCAAGAGGTTAGCGCCACAGATACGCAGTATTTT. Encoded protein: CASSQEVSATDTQYF.

The V and J genes are TRBV30 and TRBJ2-4; tentative D call: TRBD2 (6 bases). The CDR3 totals 14 residues. CDR1 and CDR2 from the germline V gene are GTSNPN and SVGIG (reference sequence). V lost 2 bases to trimming and J lost 8 bases, with 16 bases between them. CDR3 nucleotides: TGTGCCTGGAGTAAACACGGCGGGACGGACATTCAGTACTTC. Translated: CAWSKHGGTDIQYF.

The chain has TRBV5-4 and TRBJ2-1; D gene uncertain. This CDR3 has 17 residues. CDR1 SGHNT and CDR2 YYREEE come from the germline V gene (reference sequence). Trimming took off 3 bases at V and 3 bases at J, with 19 bases between the two ends. DNA for the CDR3: TGTGCCAGCAGCTCTCGCCCCGGCGGAGACGACTACAATGAGCAGTTCTTC. Encoded protein: CASSSRPGGDDYNEQFF.

The V gene is TRBV28, the J gene TRBJ2-7; 9 nucleotides line up with TRBD2. The CDR3 has 15 amino acids. V lost 7 bases to trimming and J lost 4 bases; unmatched junction nucleotides: 11. Germline V gives CDR1 MDHEN, CDR2 SYDVKM. The CDR3 region has the DNA TGTGCCAGCACCCGAGGGAGCGGGAGGTTGTACGAGCAGTACTTC. Its translation is CASTRGSGRLYEQYF.

This rearrangement joins TRBV6-1 to TRBJ1-2, with TRBD1 identical over 9 bases. J gave up 4 bases and V 4 bases, and 4 bases lay outside the gene matches. The CDR3 length is 14 residues. Germline V gene sequence: CDR1 MNHNS, CDR2 SASEGT. DNA of the CDR3: TGTGCCAGCAGTGCGGGACAGGGAAGCTATGGCTACACCTTC. Protein: CASSAGQGSYGYTF.

This clone was seen a handful of times. This chain links TRBV6-1 with TRBJ2-2; D perhaps matches TRBD1 (6 bases). Trimming stripped 4 bases from V and 6 bases from J, with 15 bases between. Germline V CDR1 and CDR2: MNHNS, SASEGT. The CDR3 loop spans 15 amino acids. The CDR3 DNA is TGTGCCAGCAGTGTTACCGGGGCAGGGGCCGGGGAGCTGTTTTTT. This encodes CASSVTGAGAGELFF.

The rearrangement joins TRBV30 to TRBJ2-1; D gene uncertain. Germline V lookup: CDR1 GTSNPN, CDR2 SVGIG (reference sequence). The CDR3 is 15 amino acids. V gave up 4 bases and J gave up 0 bases, with 13 bases separating them. In nucleotides, the CDR3 is TGTGCCTGGAAGAGCGCGGAGAGCTCCTACAATGAGCAGTTCTTC. Translated, it gives CAWKSAESSYNEQFF.

The J gene is TRBJ2-2, the V gene TRBV7-3; D unclear. The germline CDR1 and CDR2 sequences are SGHTA and FQGTGA. V lost 4 bases, J lost 8 bases, and 8 bases lay in between. The CDR3 runs to 12 residues. CDR3 DNA sequence: TGTGCCAGCAGCTCTCCCCCTGGGGAGCTGTTTTTT. Translation: CASSSPPGELFF. The full variable domain, rest sourced from reference TRBV7-3 and TRBJ2-2, is GAGVSQTPSNKVTEKGKYVELRCDPISGHTALYWYRQSLGQGPEFLIYFQGTGAADDSGLPNDRFFAVRPEGSVSTLKIQRTERGDSAVYLCASSSPPGELFFGEGSRLTVL.

The V call is TRBV5-1, the J call TRBJ2-7; 7 bases map to TRBD2. CDR1 SGHRS and CDR2 YFSETQ come from the germline V gene. This CDR3 comprises 13 residues. V dropped 3 bases and J dropped 6; count of bases not matched to a gene: 6. Here the CDR3 reads CASSSSGIGEQYF. CDR3 nucleotides: TGCGCCAGCAGCTCGAGCGGGATCGGCGAGCAGTACTTC.

The chain carries TRBV5-1 and TRBJ2-3; weak D call: TRBD2 (6 bases). The germline CDR1 and CDR2 sequences are SGHRS and YFSETQ. Trimming removed 0 bases from V and 6 bases from J, with 23 bases in between. This CDR3 comprises 18 residues. Here the CDR3 DNA reads TGCGCCAGCAGCTTGGCCCAGTTCGGCGGGACTGGTTCGGATACGCAGTATTTT. Protein product: CASSLAQFGGTGSDTQYF.

In its sample, this clone was seen once. The gene calls are TRBV4-3 and TRBJ1-1; 7 nucleotides align to TRBD1. The CDR3 is made up of 16 amino acids. The trim removed 0 bases at V and 3 bases at J, leaving 7 bases unmatched. CDR1 is LGHNA, CDR2 YSLEER, per germline. Written as DNA, the CDR3 is TGCGCCAGCAGCCAAGACTCCCAGGGGGACTACACTGAAGCTTTCTTT. Protein product: CASSQDSQGDYTEAFF.

About this clone itself: This may be a read error: a much more frequent sequence differs by one nucleotide. This chain links TRBV6-1 with TRBJ2-3, with 11 bases that match TRBD1. The V and J ends lost 3 bases and 4 bases, in that order; junction bases with no gene match: 0. Germline V gene sequence: CDR1 MNHNS, CDR2 SASEGT. The CDR3 is 14 residues long. The DNA of the CDR3 is TGTGCCAGCAGTGAGGGACAGGGGGCAGATACGCAGTATTTT. Translating it yields CASSEGQGADTQYF.

The chain combines TRBV11-3 with TRBJ1-1, with D hard to call. This CDR3 spans 14 amino acids. V was clipped by 4 bases and J by 4 bases, with 13 bases between them. Germline V gene sequence: CDR1 SGHNT, CDR2 YENEEA. The CDR3 DNA sequence: TGTGCCAGCAGCTCGGGAGTTTTGGTCACTGAAGCTTTCTTT. This sequence encodes CASSSGVLVTEAFF. Full variable domain (rest looked up from reference TRBV11-3 and TRBJ1-1): EAGVVQSPRYKIIEKKQPVAFWCNPISGHNTLYWYLQNLGQGPELLIRYENEEAVDDSQLPKDRFSAERLKGVDSTLKIQPAELGDSAVYLCASSSGVLVTEAFFGQGTRLTVV.

The chain combines TRBV28 with TRBJ1-1, with 10 bases matching TRBD1. There are 15 residues in the CDR3. J gave up 4 bases and V 5 bases, and 7 bases lay outside the gene matches. The germline CDR1 and CDR2 sequences are MDHEN and SYDVKM. CDR3 residues: CASSPDRDRGTEAFF. Here the CDR3 DNA reads TGTGCCAGCAGTCCAGACCGGGACAGGGGCACTGAAGCTTTCTTT.

DNA for the CDR3: TGTGCCAGCAGTGAACAGGGAGGAGGAAACACCATATATTTT. This sequence encodes CASSEQGGGNTIYF. V gene TRBV2 combines with J gene TRBJ1-3, with D maybe TRBD1 (5 bases). This CDR3 comprises 14 residues. Germline V gene sequence: CDR1 SNHLY, CDR2 FYNNEI. V gave up 2 bases and J gave up 4 bases, with 9 bases separating them.

This chain connects TRBV7-2 to TRBJ1-2; 9 positions match TRBD1. The germline V gene has CDR1 SGHTA and CDR2 FQGNSA. The CDR3 is 14 amino acids. The junction had 7 bases not matched to a gene; V was cut back by 1 base and J by 10 bases. The CDR3 sequence: CASSLGGTGYHYTF. In DNA, the CDR3 is TGTGCCAGCAGCTTAGGAGGGACAGGGTACCACTACACCTTC.

This clone was counted between two and nine times. The chain couples TRBV5-8 to TRBJ1-4, with D possibly TRBD1 on 6 matching bases. The V and J ends lost 2 bases and 0 bases respectively, with 8 bases between them. From germline, CDR1 is SGHTS and CDR2 YDEGEE. The CDR3 sequence is 15 residues long. The CDR3 bases are TGTGCCAGCAGCTTAGGGACAACAACTAATGAAAAACTGTTTTTT. Translated, it gives CASSLGTTTNEKLFF.

The chain joins TRBV7-6 to TRBJ2-2, with 8 bases lining up with TRBD1. The germline CDR1 and CDR2 sequences are SGHVS and FNYEAQ. There are 17 residues in the CDR3. V was pared by 4 bases and J by 0 bases, with 7 bases of the junction left unmatched. CDR3 residues: CASSSISTGANTGELFF. The CDR3 DNA reads as TGTGCCAGCAGCTCGATATCGACAGGGGCGAACACCGGGGAGCTGTTTTTT.

This chain connects TRBV5-5 to TRBJ1-5; 8 bases line up with TRBD1. V was pared by 0 bases and J by 7 bases, with 3 bases of the junction left unmatched. The CDR3 spans 14 residues. CDR1 is SGHKS and CDR2 is YYEKEE in the germline V gene (reference sequence). CDR3 residues: CASSLAGGGQPQHF. In nucleotides, the CDR3 is TGTGCCAGCAGCTTGGCAGGGGGCGGGCAGCCCCAGCATTTT.